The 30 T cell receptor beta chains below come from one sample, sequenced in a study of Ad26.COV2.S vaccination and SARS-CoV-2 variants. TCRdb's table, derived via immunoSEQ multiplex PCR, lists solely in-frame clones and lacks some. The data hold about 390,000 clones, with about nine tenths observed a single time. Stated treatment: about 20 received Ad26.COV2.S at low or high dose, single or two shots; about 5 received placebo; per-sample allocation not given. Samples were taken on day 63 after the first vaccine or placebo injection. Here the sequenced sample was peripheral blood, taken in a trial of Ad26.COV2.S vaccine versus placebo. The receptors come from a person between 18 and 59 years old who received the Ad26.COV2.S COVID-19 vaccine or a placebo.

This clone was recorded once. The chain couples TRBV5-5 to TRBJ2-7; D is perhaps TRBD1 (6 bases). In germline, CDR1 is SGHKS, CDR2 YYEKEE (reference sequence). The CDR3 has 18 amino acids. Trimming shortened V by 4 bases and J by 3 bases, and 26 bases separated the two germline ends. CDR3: CASSPLGHLPLGHYEQYF. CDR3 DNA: TGTGCCAGCAGCCCGCTGGGACACCTTCCCCTAGGCCACTACGAGCAGTACTTC. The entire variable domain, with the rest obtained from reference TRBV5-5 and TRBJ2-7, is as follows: DAGVTQSPTHLIKTRGQQVTLRCSPISGHKSVSWYQQVLGQGPQFIFQYYEKEERGRGNFPDRFSARQFPNYSSELNVNALLLGDSALYLCASSPLGHLPLGHYEQYFGPGTRLTVT.

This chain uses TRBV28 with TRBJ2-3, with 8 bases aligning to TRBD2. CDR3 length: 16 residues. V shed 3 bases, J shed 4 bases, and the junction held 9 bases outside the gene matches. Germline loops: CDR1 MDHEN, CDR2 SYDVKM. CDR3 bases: TGTGCCAGCAGTTTTTACGGGGGGGCTGTTTCAGATACGCAGTATTTT. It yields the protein CASSFYGGAVSDTQYF.

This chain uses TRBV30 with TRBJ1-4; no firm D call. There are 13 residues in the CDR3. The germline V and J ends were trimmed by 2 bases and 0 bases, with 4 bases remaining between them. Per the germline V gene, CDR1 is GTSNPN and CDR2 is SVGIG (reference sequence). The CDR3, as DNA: TGTGCCTGGAGTCGGGCAACTAATGAAAAACTGTTTTTT. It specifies CAWSRATNEKLFF.

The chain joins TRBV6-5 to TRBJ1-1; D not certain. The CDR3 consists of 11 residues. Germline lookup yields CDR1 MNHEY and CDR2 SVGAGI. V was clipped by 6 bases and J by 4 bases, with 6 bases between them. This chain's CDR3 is CASRGVTEAFF. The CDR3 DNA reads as TGTGCCAGCAGGGGAGTCACTGAAGCTTTCTTT.

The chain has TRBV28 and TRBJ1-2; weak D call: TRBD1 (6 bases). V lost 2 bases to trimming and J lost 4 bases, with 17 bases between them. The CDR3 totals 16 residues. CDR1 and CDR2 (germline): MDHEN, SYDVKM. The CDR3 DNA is TGTGCCAGCAGTTTAGGGCCTCCACAGGGAGGCTATGGCTACACCTTC. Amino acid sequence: CASSLGPPQGGYGYTF.

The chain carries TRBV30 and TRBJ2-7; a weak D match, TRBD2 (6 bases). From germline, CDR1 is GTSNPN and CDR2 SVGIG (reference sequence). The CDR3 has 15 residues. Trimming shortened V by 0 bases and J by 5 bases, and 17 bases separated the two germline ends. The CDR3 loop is CAWSVRLGTPDEQYF. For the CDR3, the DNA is TGTGCCTGGAGTGTAAGGCTAGGGACTCCGGACGAGCAGTACTTC.

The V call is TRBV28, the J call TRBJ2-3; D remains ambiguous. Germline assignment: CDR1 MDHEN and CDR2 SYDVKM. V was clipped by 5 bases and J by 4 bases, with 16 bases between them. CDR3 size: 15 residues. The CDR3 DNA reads TGTGCCAGCAGTATGCCAGGTACAAGGTCAGATACGCAGTATTTT. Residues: CASSMPGTRSDTQYF. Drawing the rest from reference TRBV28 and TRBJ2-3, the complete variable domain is DVKVTQSSRYLVKRTGEKVFLECVQDMDHENMFWYRQDPGLGLRLIYFSYDVKMKEKGDIPEGYSVSREKKERFSLILESASTNQTSMYLCASSMPGTRSDTQYFGPGTRLTVL.

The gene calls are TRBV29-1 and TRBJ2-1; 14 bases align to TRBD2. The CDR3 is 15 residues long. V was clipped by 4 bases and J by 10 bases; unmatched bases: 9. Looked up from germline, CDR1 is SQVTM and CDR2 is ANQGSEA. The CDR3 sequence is CSVALGLAGGPEQFF. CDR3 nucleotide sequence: TGCAGCGTTGCACTCGGACTAGCGGGGGGACCCGAGCAGTTCTTC.

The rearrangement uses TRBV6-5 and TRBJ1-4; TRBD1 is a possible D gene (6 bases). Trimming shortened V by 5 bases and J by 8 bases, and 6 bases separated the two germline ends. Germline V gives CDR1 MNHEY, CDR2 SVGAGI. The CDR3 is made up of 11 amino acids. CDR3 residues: CASSTGEKLFF. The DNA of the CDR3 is TGTGCCAGCAGTACAGGGGAAAAACTGTTTTTT.

The CDR3 DNA is TGTGCCAGCAGCTTTGGGAGTCCGGGACAACTACGTACCCAGTACTTC. It is translated as CASSFGSPGQLRTQYF. The chain combines TRBV7-2 with TRBJ2-5; the D gene is possibly TRBD1 (6 bases). Germline V lookup: CDR1 SGHTA, CDR2 FQGNSA. The V end was cut by 3 bases, the J end by 8 bases, with 22 bases between. The CDR3 has 16 amino acids.

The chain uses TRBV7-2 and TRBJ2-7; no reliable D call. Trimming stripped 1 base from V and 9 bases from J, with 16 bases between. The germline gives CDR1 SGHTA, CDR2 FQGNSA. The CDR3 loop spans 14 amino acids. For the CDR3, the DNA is TGTGCCAGCAGCTTAGTTCCACACCCATTGGGGCAGTACTTC. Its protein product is CASSLVPHPLGQYF.

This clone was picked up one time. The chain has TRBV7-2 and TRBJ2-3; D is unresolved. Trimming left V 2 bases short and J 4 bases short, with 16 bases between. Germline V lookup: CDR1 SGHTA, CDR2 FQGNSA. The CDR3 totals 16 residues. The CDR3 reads CASSLSGYPGADTQYF. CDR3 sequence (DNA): TGTGCCAGCAGCTTATCCGGCTACCCCGGAGCAGATACGCAGTATTTT.

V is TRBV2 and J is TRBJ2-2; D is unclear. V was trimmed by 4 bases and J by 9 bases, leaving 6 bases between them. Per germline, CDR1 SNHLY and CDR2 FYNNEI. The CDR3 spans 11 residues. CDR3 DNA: TGTGCCAGCAGTGCCATCAGGGAGCTGTTTTTT. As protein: CASSAIRELFF.

The CDR3 DNA reads TGTGCCAGCACCCCTCCGCAGGGGGTATCGCCCCAGCATTTT. It is translated as CASTPPQGVSPQHF. V and J are TRBV28 and TRBJ1-5, with 7 positions matching TRBD1. This CDR3 spans 14 amino acids. The J segment lost 9 bases and the V segment lost 7 bases, leaving 12 bases of the junction unmatched. Germline CDR1 is MDHEN and CDR2 is SYDVKM.

The CDR3: CASSQDWSSYNEQFF. CDR3 nucleotide sequence: TGCGCCAGCAGCCAGGACTGGAGCTCCTACAATGAGCAGTTCTTC. The genes are TRBV4-3 and TRBJ2-1; possibly TRBD2 for D (5 bases). Deletions cut 3 bases from V and 0 bases from J, with 9 bases between. This CDR3 has 15 amino acids. The germline CDR1 and CDR2 sequences are LGHNA and YSLEER.

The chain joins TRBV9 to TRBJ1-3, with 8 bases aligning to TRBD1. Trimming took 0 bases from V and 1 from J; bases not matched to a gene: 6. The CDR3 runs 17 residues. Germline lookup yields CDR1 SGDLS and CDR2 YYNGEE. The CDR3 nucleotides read TGTGCCAGCAGCGTAGAGCTGACAGGGGAGTCTGGAAACACCATATATTTT. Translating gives CASSVELTGESGNTIYF.

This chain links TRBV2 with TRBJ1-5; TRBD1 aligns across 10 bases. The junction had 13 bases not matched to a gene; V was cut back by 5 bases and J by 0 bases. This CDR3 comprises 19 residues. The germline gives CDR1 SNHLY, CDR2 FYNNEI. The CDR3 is CASSHPQDRGINSNQPQHF. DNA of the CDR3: TGTGCCAGCAGTCACCCGCAGGACAGGGGGATTAATAGCAATCAGCCCCAGCATTTT.

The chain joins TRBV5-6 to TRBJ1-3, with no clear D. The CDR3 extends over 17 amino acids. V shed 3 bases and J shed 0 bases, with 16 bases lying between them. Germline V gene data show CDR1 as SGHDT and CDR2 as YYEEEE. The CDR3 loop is CASSWAAGTPSGNTIYF. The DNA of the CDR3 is TGTGCCAGCAGCTGGGCTGCGGGAACCCCCTCTGGAAACACCATATATTTT.

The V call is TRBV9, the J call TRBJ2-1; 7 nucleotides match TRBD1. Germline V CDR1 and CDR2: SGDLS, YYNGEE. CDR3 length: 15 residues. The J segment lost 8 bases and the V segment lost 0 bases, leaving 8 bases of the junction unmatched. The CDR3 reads CASSVVDRAWDEQFF. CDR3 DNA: TGTGCCAGCAGCGTAGTCGACAGGGCGTGGGATGAGCAGTTCTTC.

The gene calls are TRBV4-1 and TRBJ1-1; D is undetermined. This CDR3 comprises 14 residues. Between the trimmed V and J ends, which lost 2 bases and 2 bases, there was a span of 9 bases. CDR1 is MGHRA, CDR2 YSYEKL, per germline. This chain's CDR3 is CASSQKSRNTEAFF. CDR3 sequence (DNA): TGCGCCAGCAGCCAAAAATCGAGAAACACTGAAGCTTTCTTT.

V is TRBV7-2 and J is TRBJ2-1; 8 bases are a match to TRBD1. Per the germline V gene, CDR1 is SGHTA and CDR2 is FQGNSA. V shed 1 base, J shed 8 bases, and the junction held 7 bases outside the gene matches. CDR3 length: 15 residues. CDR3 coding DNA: TGTGCCAGCAGCTTAGGGACAGGGTATGGCTATGAGCAGTTCTTC. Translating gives CASSLGTGYGYEQFF.

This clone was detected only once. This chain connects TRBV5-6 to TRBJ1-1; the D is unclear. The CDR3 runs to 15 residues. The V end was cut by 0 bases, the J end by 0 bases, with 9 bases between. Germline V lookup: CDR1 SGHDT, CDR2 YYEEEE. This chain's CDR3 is CASSLVRGLNTEAFF. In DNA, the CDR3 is TGTGCCAGCAGCTTGGTACGGGGTTTGAACACTGAAGCTTTCTTT.

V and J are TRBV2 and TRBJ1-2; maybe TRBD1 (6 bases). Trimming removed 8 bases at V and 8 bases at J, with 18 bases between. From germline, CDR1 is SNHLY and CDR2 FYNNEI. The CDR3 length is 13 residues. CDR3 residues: CASGSDSMMGYTF. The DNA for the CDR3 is TGTGCCAGCGGTTCGGACAGTATGATGGGCTACACCTTC.

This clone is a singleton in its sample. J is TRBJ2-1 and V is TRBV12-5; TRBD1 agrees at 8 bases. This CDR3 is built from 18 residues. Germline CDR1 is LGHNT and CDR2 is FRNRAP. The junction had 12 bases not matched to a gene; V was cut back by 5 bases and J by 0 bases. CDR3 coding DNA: TGTGCTAGTGGTCCCGACAGGGGTTGGGGGTTCTCCTACAATGAGCAGTTCTTC. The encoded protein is CASGPDRGWGFSYNEQFF.

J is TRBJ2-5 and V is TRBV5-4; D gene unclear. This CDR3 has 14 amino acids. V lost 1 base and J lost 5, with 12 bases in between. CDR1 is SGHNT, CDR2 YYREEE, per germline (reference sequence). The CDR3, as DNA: TGTGCCAGCAGCTTGTTTGACAACCGGGAGACCCAGTACTTC. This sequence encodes CASSLFDNRETQYF.

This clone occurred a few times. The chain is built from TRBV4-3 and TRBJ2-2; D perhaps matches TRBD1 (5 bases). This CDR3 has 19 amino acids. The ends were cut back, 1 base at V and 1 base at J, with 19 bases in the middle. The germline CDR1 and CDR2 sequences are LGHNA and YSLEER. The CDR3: CASSQVKGPELKNTGELFF. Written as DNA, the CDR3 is TGCGCCAGCAGCCAAGTCAAGGGGCCCGAATTAAAGAACACCGGGGAGCTGTTTTTT.

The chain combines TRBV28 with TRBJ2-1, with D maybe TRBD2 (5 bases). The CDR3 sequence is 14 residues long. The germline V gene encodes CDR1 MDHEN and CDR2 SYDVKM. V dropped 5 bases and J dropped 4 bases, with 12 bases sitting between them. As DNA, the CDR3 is TGTGCCAGCAGTCGCATCGGGGTTTACAATGAGCAGTTCTTC. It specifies CASSRIGVYNEQFF. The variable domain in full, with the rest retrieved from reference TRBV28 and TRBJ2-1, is DVKVTQSSRYLVKRTGEKVFLECVQDMDHENMFWYRQDPGLGLRLIYFSYDVKMKEKGDIPEGYSVSREKKERFSLILESASTNQTSMYLCASSRIGVYNEQFFGPGTRLTVL.

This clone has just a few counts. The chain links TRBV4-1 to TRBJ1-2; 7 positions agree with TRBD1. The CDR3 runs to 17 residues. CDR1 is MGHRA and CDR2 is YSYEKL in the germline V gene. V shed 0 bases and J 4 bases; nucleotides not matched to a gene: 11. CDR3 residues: CASSQDPDRVRFYGYTF. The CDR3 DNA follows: TGCGCCAGCAGCCAAGATCCCGACAGGGTTAGGTTCTATGGCTACACCTTC.

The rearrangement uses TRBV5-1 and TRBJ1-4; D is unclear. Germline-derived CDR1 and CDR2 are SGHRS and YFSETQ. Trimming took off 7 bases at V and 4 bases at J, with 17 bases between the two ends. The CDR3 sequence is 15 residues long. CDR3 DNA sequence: TGCGCCAGCTATCCTGCCCCCCCCCATAATGAAAAACTGTTTTTT. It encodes CASYPAPPHNEKLFF.

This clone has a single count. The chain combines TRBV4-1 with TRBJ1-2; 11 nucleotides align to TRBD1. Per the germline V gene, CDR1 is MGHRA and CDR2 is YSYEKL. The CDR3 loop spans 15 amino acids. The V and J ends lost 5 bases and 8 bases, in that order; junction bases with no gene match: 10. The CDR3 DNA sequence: TGCGCCAGCAGCTTGGGACAGGGGGTGTTCGCGGGCTACACCTTC. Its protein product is CASSLGQGVFAGYTF.